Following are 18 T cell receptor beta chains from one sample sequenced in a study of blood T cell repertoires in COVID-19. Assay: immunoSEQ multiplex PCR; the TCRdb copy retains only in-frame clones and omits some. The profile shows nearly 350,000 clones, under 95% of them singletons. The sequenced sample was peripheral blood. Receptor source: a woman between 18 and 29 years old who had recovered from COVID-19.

This CDR3 reads CASSLSLNEQFF. CDR3 bases: TGTGCCAGCAGCCTTTCCCTCAATGAGCAGTTCTTC. The rearrangement links TRBV7-2 to TRBJ2-1, with D unclear. Germline V gene lookup returns CDR1 SGHTA and CDR2 FQGNSA. The V end was cut by 5 bases, the J end by 6 bases, with 8 bases between. This CDR3 region has 12 residues. Supplemented by reference TRBV7-2 and TRBJ2-1, the full variable domain reads GAGVSQSPSNKVTEKGKDVELRCDPISGHTALYWYRQSLGQGLEFLIYFQGNSAPDKSGLPSDRFSAERTGGSVSTLTIQRTQQEDSAVYLCASSLSLNEQFFGPGTRLTVL.

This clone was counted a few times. CDR3 sequence: CASTPRRNEKLFF. CDR3 DNA sequence: TGTGCCAGCACTCCAAGGAGGAATGAAAAACTGTTTTTT. The chain carries TRBV6-6 and TRBJ1-4, with D uncertain. This CDR3 comprises 13 residues. Trimming took off 7 bases at V and 5 bases at J, with 11 bases between the two ends. Germline V gene lookup returns CDR1 MNHNY and CDR2 SVGAGI (reference sequence).

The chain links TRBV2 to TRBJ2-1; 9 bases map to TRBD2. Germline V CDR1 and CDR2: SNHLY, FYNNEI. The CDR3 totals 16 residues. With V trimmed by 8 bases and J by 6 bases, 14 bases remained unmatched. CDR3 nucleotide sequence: TGTGCCAGCGTAATAGCGGGAGTGAGGTTTGGCAATGAGCAGTTCTTC. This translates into CASVIAGVRFGNEQFF.

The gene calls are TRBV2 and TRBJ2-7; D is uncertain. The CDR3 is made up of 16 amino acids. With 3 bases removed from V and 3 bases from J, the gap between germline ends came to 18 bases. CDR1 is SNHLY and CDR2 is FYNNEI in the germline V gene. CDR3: CASSEYNRHRVYEQYV. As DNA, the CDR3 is TGTGCCAGCAGTGAGTACAATCGCCACAGAGTCTACGAGCAGTACGTC.

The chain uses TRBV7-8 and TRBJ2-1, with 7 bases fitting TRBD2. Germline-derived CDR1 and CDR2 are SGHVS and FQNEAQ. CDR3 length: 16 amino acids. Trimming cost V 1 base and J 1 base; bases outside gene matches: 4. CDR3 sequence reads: CASSLGGSGSYNEQFF. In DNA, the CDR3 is TGTGCCAGCAGCTTAGGCGGGAGTGGATCCTACAATGAGCAGTTCTTC.

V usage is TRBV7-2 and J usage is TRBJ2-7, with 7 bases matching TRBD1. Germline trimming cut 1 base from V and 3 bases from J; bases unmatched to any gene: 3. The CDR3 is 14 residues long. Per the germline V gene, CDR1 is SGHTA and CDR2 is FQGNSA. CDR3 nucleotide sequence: TGTGCCAGCAGCTTAGAGGCAGGGGGCTACGAGCAGTACGTC. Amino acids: CASSLEAGGYEQYV.

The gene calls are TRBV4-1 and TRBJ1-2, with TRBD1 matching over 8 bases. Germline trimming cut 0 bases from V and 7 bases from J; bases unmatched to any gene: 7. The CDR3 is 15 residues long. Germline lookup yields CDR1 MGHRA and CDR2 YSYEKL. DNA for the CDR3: TGCGCCAGCAGCCAAGACCGACAGGGGTTCGGTGGCTACACCTTC. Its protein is CASSQDRQGFGGYTF.

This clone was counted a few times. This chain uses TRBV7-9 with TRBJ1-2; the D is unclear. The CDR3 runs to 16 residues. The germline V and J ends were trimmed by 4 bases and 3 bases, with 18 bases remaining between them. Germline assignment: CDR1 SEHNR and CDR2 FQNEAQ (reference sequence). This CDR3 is CASSSPRHPTDYGYTF. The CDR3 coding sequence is TGTGCCAGCAGCTCTCCCCGACACCCGACCGACTATGGCTACACCTTC.

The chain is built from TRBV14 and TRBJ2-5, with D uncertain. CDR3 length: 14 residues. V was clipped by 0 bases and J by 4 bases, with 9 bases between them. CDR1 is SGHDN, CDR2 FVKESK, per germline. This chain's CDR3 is CASSQDRYGETQYF. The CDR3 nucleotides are TGTGCCAGCAGCCAAGATCGTTACGGAGAGACCCAGTACTTC. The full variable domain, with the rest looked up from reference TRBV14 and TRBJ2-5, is EAGVTQFPSHSVIEKGQTVTLRCDPISGHDNLYWYRRVMGKEIKFLLHFVKESKQDESGMPNNRFLAERTGGTYSTLKVQPAELEDSGVYFCASSQDRYGETQYFGPGTRLLVL.

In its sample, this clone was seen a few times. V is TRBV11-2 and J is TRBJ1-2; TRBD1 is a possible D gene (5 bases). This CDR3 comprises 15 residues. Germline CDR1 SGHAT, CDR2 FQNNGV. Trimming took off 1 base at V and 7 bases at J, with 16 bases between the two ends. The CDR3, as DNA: TGTGCCAGCAGCTTAGTCTTTCGTCAGGGTAGTGGCTACACCTTC. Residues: CASSLVFRQGSGYTF. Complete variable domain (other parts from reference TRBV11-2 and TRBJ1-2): EAGVAQSPRYKIIEKRQSVAFWCNPISGHATLYWYQQILGQGPKLLIQFQNNGVVDDSQLPKDRFSAERLKGVDSTLKIQPAKLEDSAVYLCASSLVFRQGSGYTFGSGTRLTVV.

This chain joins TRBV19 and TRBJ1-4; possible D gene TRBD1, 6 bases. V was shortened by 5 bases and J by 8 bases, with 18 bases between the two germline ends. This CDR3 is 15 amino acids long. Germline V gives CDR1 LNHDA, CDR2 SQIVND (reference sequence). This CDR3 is CASSGTGTFGEKLFF. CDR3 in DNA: TGTGCCAGTAGTGGTACCGGGACATTTGGCGAAAAACTGTTTTTT.

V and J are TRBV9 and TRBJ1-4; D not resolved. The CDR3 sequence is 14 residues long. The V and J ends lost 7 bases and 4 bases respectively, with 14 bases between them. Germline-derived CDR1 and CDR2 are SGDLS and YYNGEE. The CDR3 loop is CASGIDAGNEKLFF. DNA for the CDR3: TGTGCCAGCGGGATTGACGCGGGTAATGAAAAACTGTTTTTT.

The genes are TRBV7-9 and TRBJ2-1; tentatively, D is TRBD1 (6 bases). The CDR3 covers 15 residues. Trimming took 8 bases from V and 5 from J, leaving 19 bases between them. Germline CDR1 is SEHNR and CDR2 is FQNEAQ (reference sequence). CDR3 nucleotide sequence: TGTGCCAGCTACGATACAGGGCGGGCGAACAATGAGCAGTTCTTC. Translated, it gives CASYDTGRANNEQFF.

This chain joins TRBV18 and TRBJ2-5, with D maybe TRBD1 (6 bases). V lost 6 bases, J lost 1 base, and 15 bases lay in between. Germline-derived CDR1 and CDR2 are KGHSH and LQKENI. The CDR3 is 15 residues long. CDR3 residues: CASSLNRGGQETQYF. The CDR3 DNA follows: TGTGCCAGCTCGCTAAACCGAGGGGGCCAAGAGACCCAGTACTTC.

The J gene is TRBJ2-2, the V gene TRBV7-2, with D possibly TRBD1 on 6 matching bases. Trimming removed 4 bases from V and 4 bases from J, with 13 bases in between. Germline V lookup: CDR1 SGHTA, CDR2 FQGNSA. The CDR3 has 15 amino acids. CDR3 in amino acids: CASSSVADSTGELFF. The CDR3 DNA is TGTGCCAGCAGCTCCGTGGCGGACAGCACCGGGGAGCTGTTTTTT. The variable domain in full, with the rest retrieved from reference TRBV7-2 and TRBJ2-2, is GAGVSQSPSNKVTEKGKDVELRCDPISGHTALYWYRQSLGQGLEFLIYFQGNSAPDKSGLPSDRFSAERTGGSVSTLTIQRTQQEDSAVYLCASSSVADSTGELFFGEGSRLTVL.

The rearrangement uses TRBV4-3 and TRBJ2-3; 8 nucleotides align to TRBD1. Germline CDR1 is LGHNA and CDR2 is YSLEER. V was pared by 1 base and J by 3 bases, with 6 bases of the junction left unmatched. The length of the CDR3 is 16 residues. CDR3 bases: TGCGCCAGCAGCCAAGTAGGGGGACAGGCGACAGATACGCAGTATTTT. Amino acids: CASSQVGGQATDTQYF.

The CDR3 DNA is TGCGCCAGCACCCCGGGGCAGGGGGGTGGCTACACCTTC. As protein: CASTPGQGGGYTF. This chain joins TRBV5-1 and TRBJ1-2; 7 bases fit TRBD1. Germline-derived CDR1 and CDR2 are SGHRS and YFSETQ. The V gene end was trimmed by 6 bases and the J gene end by 7 bases; junction bases not matched to a gene: 9. This CDR3 has 13 residues.

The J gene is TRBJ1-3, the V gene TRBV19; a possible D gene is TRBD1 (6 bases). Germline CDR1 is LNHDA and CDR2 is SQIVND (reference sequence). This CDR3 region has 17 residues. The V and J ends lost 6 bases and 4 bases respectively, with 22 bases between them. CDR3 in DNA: TGTGCCAGTAGGCCTCGTTCGGGGACAACGAAAGGAAACACCATATATTTT. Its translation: CASRPRSGTTKGNTIYF.